This T cell receptor beta chain was captured in a study of beta chain features in type 1 diabetes. Whole-study findings and limits: Equally in patients and controls, shorter templates might have been favored by PCR. In every one of the four CD4+ subsets, TCRB CDR3s were moderately but significantly shorter in Type 1 diabetes patients. Compared with healthy donors, patients appeared to share more similar naive, central memory and regulatory TCRB repertoires.

The study reverse transcribed the entire isolated RNA, so it sequenced expressed TCRB transcripts. The read count averaged around 3.6 million across naive, central memory and regulatory T cell samples. Clones were sequenced by immunoSEQ multiplex PCR, and TCRdb holds only the in-frame ones, with some missing. The data contain about 660,000 clones, around 15% of them singletons. Sorting with CD45RO/CCR7/CD25/CD127/CD95/CD27 yielded naive, central memory, regulatory and stem-like memory CD4+ cells. CDR3 length equals 19 residues. This clone has more than one count but fewer than ten. The target antigen is unknown.

Material for sequencing was naive CD4+ T cells from blood. This TCR came from a man aged 18 to 35 with type 1 diabetes. The rearrangement links TRBV21-1 to TRBJ2-3; whether TRBD2, the table's D call, matches the DNA was not checked. TRBV21-1 is a recognized pseudogene. CDR3 in DNA: TGTGCCAGCAGCAACCCTGGACTAGCGGGAGGGCCGTCGACAGATACGCAGTATTTT. Protein sequence: CASSNPGLAGGPSTDTQYF.